This T cell receptor (beta chain) emerged from a study of blood T cell repertoires in COVID-19 (dated by TCRdb to 2020 to 2022). The study in broad terms: The collaborator samples originated in the United States, Italy and Spain and spanned the acute and convalescent phases of COVID-19. Samples came from the ongoing ImmuneRACE study (first 160 participants) plus 1,254 subjects from 6 global collaborators. Subjects who had been exposed to COVID-19, were actively infected with it, or had recovered from it provided the deeply sampled blood TCRbeta repertoires that made up the dataset. The repertoires were released in a freely available public database intended as a resource for research on the immune response to SARS-CoV-2. The material from the prospective study consisted of cDNA or gDNA derived from T cells, B-cell-depleted T cells, or PBMCs. HLA class I and class II types, where available, came from metadata supplied by the sample provider rather than from assay-based typing. The sample metadata nearly always contained a de-identified subject ID, COVID-19 status, age in years and sex. Overall study results and their limits: The amount of clinical and demographic metadata varied by source and participant and was provided uncurated.

Including the terminal cysteine and phenylalanine, the CDR3 comprises 15 residues. The retained sequence is limited to the CDR3, 45 bases, with the frame set at the first base. For CDR1 and CDR2, the germline V gene lists MDHEN and SYDVKM. Trimming leaves V shorter by 0 bases and J shorter by 5 bases, with the junction holding 4 bases beyond the gene matches. Concerning this clone itself: Its specific antigen is unknown. There are no base qualities to consult, and no much larger clone falls within one base.

Whole blood was collected in K2EDTA tubes by collaborating institutions according to the institutions' own protocols. For TCRbeta analysis, collaborators shipped samples in one of three forms: frozen whole blood, isolated PBMCs, or DNA extracted from either of those sample types. TCRbeta CDR3 regions were amplified from genomic DNA using the immunoSEQ Assay, a bias-controlled multiplex PCR. In the source study's methods: Nucleated cell counts per sample were estimated from amplification of reference gene primers within the assay. To quantify the absolute abundance of each unique TCRbeta CDR3 rearrangement, sequence reads were collapsed and filtered. For each sample, productive Simpson clonality was calculated by taking the square root of Simpson's diversity index across productive rearrangements. What TCRdb holds here is the immuneACCESS table cut down to in-frame rearrangements. Part of the clones is not present; checked against another copy, under half of the missing clones reflect an unresolved V gene, and the others are unexplained. The D gene and trimming were derived from the DNA, and the V and J assignments and clone size from that table. Across this sample there are 200,000 or so clones, with 65% to 90% seen only once. In total, the top ten clones hold around 5% of the sample.

The chain is made from TRBV28 and TRBJ2-7; TRBD2 fits 10 bases in the junction. Sequenced sample: peripheral blood. This receptor was obtained from a human donor in a cohort sampled during active COVID-19. The DNA is as follows: TGTGCCAGCAGTTTATGGCTAGCGGGAGTAGACGAGCAGTACTTC. It specifies CASSLWLAGVDEQYF.